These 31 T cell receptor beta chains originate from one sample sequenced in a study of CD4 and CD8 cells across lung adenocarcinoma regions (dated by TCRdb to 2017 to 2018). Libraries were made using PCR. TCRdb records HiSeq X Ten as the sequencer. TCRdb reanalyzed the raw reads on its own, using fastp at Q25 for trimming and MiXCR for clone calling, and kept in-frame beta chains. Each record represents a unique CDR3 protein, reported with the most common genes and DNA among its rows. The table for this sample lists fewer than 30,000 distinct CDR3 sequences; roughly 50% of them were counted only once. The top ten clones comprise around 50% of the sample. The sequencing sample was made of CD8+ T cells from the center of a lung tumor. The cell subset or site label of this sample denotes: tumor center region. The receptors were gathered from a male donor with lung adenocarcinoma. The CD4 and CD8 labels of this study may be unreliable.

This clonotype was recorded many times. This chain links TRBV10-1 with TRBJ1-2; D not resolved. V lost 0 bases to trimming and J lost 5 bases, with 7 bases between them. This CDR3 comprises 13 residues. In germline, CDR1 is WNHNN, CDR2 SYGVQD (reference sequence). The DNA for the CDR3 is TGCGCCAGCAGTGAGTCGAGCGGTTATGGCTACACCTTC. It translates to CASSESSGYGYTF.

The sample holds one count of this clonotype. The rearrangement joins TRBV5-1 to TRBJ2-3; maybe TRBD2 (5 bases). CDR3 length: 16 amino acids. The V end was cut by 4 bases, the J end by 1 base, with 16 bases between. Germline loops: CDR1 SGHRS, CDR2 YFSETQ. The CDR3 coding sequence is TGCGCCAGCAGCCTCCAACCGGGGTGGGGCACAGATACGCAGTATTTT. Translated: CASSLQPGWGTDTQYF. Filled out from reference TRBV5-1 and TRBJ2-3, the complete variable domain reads KAGVTQTPRYLIKTRGQQVTLSCSPISGHRSVSWYQQTPGQGLQFLFEYFSETQRNKGNFPGRFSGRQFSNSRSEMNVSTLELGDSALYLCASSLQPGWGTDTQYFGPGTRLTVL.

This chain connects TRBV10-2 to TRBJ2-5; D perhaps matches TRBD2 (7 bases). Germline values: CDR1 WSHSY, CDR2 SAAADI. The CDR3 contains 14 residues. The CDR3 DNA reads TGCGCGGGCGGCGGGGGCCGAGACCCAGATACCCAGTACTTC. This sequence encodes CAGGGGRDPDTQYF.

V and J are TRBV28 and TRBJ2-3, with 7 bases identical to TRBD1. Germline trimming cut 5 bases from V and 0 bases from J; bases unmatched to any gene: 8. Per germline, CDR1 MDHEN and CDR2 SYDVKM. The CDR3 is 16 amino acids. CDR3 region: CASSGERTGSTDTQYF. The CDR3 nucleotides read TGTGCCAGCAGTGGTGAGCGGACAGGCAGCACAGATACGCAGTATTTT. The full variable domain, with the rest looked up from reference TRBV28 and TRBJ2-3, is DVKVTQSSRYLVKRTGEKVFLECVQDMDHENMFWYRQDPGLGLRLIYFSYDVKMKEKGDIPEGYSVSREKKERFSLILESASTNQTSMYLCASSGERTGSTDTQYFGPGTRLTVL.

This CDR3 is CASSPMGTDTQYF. CDR3 nucleotide sequence: TGTGCCAGCAGTCCCATGGGCACAGATACGCAGTATTTT. This chain links TRBV27 with TRBJ2-3, with D uncertain. Germline V gives CDR1 MNHEY, CDR2 SMNVEV (reference sequence). V lost 5 bases and J lost 1, with 7 bases in between. The CDR3 has 13 residues.

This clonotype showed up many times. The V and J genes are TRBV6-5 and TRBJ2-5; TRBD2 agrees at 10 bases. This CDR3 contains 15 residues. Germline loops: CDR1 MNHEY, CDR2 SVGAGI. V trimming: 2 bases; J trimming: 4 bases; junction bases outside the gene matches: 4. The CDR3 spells CASSYGLAGVETQYF. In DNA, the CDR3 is TGTGCCAGCAGTTACGGGCTAGCGGGAGTAGAGACCCAGTACTTC.

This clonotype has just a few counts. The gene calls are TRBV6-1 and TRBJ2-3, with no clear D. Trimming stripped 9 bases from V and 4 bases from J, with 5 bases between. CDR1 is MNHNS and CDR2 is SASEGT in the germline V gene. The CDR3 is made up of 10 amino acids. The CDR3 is CASGSDTQYF. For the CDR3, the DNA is TGTGCCAGTGGGTCAGATACGCAGTATTTT.

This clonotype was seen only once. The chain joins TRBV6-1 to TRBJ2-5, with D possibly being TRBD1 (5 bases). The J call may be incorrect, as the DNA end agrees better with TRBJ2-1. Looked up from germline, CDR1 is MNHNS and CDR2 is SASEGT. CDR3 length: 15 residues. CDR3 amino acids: CASSALEGVPYEQFF. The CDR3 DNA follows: TGTGCCAGCAGTGCCTTAGAAGGGGTCCCCTACGAGCAGTTCTTC.

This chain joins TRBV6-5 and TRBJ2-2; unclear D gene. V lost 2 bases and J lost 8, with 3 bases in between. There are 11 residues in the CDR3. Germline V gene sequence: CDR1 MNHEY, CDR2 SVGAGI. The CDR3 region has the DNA TGTGCCAGCAGTTACCAGGGGGAGCTGTTTTTT. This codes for CASSYQGELFF.

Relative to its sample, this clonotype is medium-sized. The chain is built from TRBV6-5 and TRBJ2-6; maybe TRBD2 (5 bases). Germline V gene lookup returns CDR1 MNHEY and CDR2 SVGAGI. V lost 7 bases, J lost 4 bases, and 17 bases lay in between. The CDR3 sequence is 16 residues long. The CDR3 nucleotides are TGTGCCAGCACCCTATCGGGGAACAGCGGGGCCAACGTCCTGACTTTC. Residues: CASTLSGNSGANVLTF.

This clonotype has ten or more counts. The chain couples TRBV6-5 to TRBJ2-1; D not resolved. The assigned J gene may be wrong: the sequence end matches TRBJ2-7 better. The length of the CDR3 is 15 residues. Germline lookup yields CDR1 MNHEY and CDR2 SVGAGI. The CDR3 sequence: CASSLAPPFAYEQYF. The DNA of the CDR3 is TGTGCCAGCAGTCTGGCCCCCCCGTTCGCCTACGAGCAGTACTTC.

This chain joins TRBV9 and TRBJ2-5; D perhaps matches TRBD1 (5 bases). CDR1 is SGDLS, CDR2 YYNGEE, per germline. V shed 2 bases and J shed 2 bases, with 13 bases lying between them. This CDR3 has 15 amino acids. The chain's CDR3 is CASSVGLGPQETQYF. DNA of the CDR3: TGTGCCAGCAGCGTCGGATTGGGGCCACAAGAGACCCAGTACTTC.

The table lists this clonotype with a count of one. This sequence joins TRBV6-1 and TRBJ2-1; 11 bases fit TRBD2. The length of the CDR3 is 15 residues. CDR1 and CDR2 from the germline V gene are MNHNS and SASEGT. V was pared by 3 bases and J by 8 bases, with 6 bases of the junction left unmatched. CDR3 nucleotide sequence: TGTGCCAGCAGTGATGTAGCGGGAGGGCCGTATGAGCAGTTCTTC. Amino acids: CASSDVAGGPYEQFF.

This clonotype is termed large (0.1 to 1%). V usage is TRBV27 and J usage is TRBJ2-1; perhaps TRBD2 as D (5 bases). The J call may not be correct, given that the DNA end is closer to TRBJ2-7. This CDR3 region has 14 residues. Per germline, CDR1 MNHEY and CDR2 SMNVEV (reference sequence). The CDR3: CASSLERVGYEQYF. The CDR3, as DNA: TGTGCCAGCAGTTTGGAGAGGGTCGGCTACGAGCAGTACTTC.

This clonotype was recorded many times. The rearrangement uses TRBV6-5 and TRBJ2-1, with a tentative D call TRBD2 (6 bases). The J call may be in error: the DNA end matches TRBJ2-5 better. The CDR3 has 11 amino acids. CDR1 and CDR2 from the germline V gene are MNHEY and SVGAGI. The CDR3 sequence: CASSLWGAQYF. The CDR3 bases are TGTGCCAGCAGTTTATGGGGGGCCCAGTACTTC.

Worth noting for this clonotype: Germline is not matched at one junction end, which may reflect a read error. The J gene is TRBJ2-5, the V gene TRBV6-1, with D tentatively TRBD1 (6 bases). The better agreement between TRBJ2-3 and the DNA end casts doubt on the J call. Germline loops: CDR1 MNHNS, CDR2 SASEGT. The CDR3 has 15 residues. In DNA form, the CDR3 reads TGTGCCAGCGGTGAAGGGGGACGGGGCGAAGAGACCCAGTATTTT. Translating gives CASGEGGRGEETQYF.

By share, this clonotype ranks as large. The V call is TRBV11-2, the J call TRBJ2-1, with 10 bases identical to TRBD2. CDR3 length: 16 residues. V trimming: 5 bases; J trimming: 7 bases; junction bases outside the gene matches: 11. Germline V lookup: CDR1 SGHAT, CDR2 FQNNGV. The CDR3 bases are TGTGCCAGCAGCCCCCCCCTAGCGGGAGTTCGGAATGAGCAGTTCTTC. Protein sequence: CASSPPLAGVRNEQFF.

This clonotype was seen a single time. CDR3 loop: CASSLETGVGQPQHF. The DNA of the CDR3 is TGTGCCAGCAGCTTGGAGACAGGGGTAGGACAGCCCCAGCATTTT. The rearrangement links TRBV7-2 to TRBJ1-5; 8 bases map to TRBD1. Germline trimming cut 3 bases from V and 7 bases from J; bases unmatched to any gene: 8. CDR1 SGHTA and CDR2 FQGNSA come from the germline V gene. The CDR3 runs 15 residues.

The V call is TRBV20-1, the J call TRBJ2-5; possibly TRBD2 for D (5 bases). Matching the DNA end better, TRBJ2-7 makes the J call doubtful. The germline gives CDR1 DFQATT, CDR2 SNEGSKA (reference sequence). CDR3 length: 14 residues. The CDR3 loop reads CSAEDGVLRYEQYF. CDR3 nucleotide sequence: TGCAGTGCTGAAGACGGGGTTTTGAGGTACGAGCAGTACTTC.

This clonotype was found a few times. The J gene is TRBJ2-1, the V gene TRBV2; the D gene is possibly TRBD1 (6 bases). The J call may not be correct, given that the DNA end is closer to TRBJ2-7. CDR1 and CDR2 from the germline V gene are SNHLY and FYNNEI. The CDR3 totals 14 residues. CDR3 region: CASRDPGQHYEQYF. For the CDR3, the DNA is TGTGCCAGCAGGGACCCGGGACAACACTACGAGCAGTACTTC.

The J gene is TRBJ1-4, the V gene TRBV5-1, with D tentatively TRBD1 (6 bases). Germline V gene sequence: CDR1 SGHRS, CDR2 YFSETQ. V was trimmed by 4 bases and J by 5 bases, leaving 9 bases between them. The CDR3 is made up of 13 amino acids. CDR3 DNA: TGCGCCAGCAGCACCGGACAGAATGAAAAACTGTTTTTT. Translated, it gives CASSTGQNEKLFF.

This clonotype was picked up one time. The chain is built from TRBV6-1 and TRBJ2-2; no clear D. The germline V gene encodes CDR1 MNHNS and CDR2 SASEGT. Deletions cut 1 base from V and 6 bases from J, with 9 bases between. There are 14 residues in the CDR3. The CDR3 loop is CASSEDTSSGELFF. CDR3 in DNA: TGTGCCAGCAGTGAAGATACCAGTTCCGGGGAGCTGTTTTTT.

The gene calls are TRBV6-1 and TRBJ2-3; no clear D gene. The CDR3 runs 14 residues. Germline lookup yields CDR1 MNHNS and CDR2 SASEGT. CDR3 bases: TGTGCGGGCAGTGGAGCCCGGACGCCAGATACGCAGTATTTT. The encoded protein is CAGSGARTPDTQYF.

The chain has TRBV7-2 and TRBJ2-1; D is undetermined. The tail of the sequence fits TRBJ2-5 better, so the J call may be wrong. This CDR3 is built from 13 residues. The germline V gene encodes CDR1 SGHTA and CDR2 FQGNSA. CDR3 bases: TGTGCCAGCAGTCCCGGGCGCAGAGAGACCCAGTACTTC. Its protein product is CASSPGRRETQYF.

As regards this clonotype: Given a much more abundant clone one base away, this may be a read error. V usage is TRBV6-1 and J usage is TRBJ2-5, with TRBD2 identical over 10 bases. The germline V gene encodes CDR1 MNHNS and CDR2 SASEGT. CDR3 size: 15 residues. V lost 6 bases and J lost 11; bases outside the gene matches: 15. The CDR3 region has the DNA TGTGCCAGCAGACTGCTAGCGGGGGCTTACAATGAGCAGTACTTC. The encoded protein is CASRLLAGAYNEQYF.

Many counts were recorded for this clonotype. The CDR3 here is CASSSLTSARSGAKNIQYF. The CDR3 DNA is TGCGCCAGCAGTTCTCTTACTAGCGCCCGATCGGGAGCCAAAAACATTCAGTACTTC. The chain recombines TRBV10-2 with TRBJ2-4; 7 bases are a match to TRBD2. Trimming removed 5 bases from V and 0 bases from J; junction bases left unmatched: 16. This CDR3 is 19 amino acids long. Germline CDR1 WSHSY, CDR2 SAAADI.

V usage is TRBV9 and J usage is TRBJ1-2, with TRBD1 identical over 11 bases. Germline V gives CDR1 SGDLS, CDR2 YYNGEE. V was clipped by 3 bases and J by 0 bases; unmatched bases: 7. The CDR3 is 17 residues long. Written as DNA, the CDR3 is TGTGCCAGCAGCGCCGGGACAGGGGGTCTGGCTAACTATGGCTACACCTTC. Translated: CASSAGTGGLANYGYTF.

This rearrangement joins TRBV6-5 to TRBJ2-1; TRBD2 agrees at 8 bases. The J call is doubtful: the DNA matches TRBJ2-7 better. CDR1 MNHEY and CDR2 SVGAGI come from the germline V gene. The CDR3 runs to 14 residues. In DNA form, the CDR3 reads TGTGCCAGCAGTTCGCGGGGACTAGCCTACGAGCAGTACTTC. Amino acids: CASSSRGLAYEQYF.

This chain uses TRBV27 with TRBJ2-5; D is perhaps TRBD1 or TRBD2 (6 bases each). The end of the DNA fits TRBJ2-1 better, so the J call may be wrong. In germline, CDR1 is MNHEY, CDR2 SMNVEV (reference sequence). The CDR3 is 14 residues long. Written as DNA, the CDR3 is TGTGCCAGCAAAATTACAGGGAGCGGGTTCGGGCAGTTCTTC. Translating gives CASKITGSGFGQFF.

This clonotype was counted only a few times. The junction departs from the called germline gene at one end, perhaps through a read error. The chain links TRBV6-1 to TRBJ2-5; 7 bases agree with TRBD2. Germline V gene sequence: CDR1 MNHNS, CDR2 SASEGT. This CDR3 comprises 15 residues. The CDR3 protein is CARGLGGRDPETQYF. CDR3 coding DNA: TGTGCCAGGGGTTTGGGCGGGAGAGACCCAGAGACGCAGTATTTC.

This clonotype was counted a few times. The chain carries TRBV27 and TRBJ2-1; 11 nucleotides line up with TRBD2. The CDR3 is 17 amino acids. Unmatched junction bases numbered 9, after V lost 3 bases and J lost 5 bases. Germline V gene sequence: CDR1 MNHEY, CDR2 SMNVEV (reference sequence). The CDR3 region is CASSFGSGLAGHNEQFF. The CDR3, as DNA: TGTGCCAGCAGTTTTGGTAGTGGACTAGCGGGCCACAATGAGCAGTTCTTC.